A selection of T cell receptor beta chains follows, all from one sample in a study of blood T cell repertoires in COVID-19. Clones were read by immunoSEQ multiplex PCR, and TCRdb kept only the in-frame ones, dropping some. In the table there are under 150,000 clones, around 78% of which are singletons. The material sequenced was peripheral blood. These receptors were obtained from a human donor in a cohort sampled during active COVID-19. Each CDR3 is given with its conserved first and last residue. The D gene is left open where the match is weak. Clone size appears in some rows only: once, few, many, or a class for an expanded clone.

d_call,v_call,j_call,clone_size,cdr3_aa,cdr3_nt
NA,TRBV5-6,TRBJ1-4,NA,CASSLEGENEKLFF,TGTGCCAGCAGCTTGGAAGGAGAGAATGAAAAACTGTTTTTT
TRBD1,TRBV7-9,TRBJ1-6,few,CASSVWTGNSPLHF,TGTGCCAGCAGCGTCTGGACAGGGAATTCACCCCTCCACTTT
NA,TRBV19,TRBJ2-7,NA,CASSTRTETSYEQYF,TGTGCCAGTAGTACTCGGACAGAAACCTCCTACGAGCAGTACTTC
NA,TRBV3-1/TRBV3-2,TRBJ2-1,NA,CASSRLGAALQGEQFF,TGTGCCAGCAGCCGTTTAGGAGCGGCCCTACAGGGTGAGCAGTTCTTC
TRBD1,TRBV5-4,TRBJ1-2,many,CASSPGGNYGYTF,TGTGCCAGCAGCCCAGGGGGCAACTATGGCTACACCTTC
NA,TRBV28,TRBJ2-1,NA,CASRETGIYNEQFF,TGTGCCAGCAGAGAAACAGGGATCTACAATGAGCAGTTCTTC
NA,TRBV18,TRBJ1-4,NA,CASSPPGFEKLFF,TGTGCCAGCTCACCCCCAGGGTTTGAAAAACTGTTTTTT
TRBD1,TRBV19,TRBJ2-6,once,CASTRDSFPSGANVLTF,TGTGCCAGTACCCGGGACAGTTTTCCCTCTGGGGCCAACGTCCTGACTTTC
TRBD1,TRBV2,TRBJ2-7,NA,CASSGWDRPYEQYF,TGTGCCAGCAGCGGGTGGGACAGGCCCTACGAGCAGTACTTC
NA,TRBV14,TRBJ1-2,NA,CASSQLQGRGVYGYTF,TGTGCCAGCAGCCAACTGCAGGGACGGGGGGTCTATGGCTACACCTTC
TRBD1,TRBV29-1,TRBJ2-1,NA,CSAHAGTGNRNEQFF,TGCAGCGCACACGCCGGGACAGGTAATAGGAATGAGCAGTTCTTC
NA,TRBV6-5,TRBJ1-6,once,CASRESSYNSPLHF,TGTGCCAGCAGGGAGAGCTCCTATAATTCACCCCTCCACTTT
TRBD1,TRBV19,TRBJ2-3,few,CASSPLDRVGNTQYF,TGTGCCAGTAGTCCCCTGGACAGGGTAGGAAATACGCAGTATTTT
NA,TRBV15,TRBJ2-1,NA,CATSRDTRFRANEQFF,TGTGCCACCAGCAGAGATACTAGGTTCCGGGCCAATGAGCAGTTCTTC
NA,TRBV6-5,TRBJ2-2,NA,CASSYSSVTGELFF,TGTGCCAGCAGTTACTCGTCCGTTACCGGGGAGCTGTTTTTT
NA,TRBV7-8,TRBJ1-1,NA,CASSLAQRLSNTEAFF,TGTGCCAGCAGCTTAGCGCAGCGGCTTTCGAACACTGAAGCTTTCTTT